This is a list of T cell receptor beta chains from one sample in a study of cytotoxic CD8 clonotypes in ibrutinib-treated CLL. Sequencing used immunoSEQ multiplex PCR; TCRdb keeps in-frame clones, though not all of them. The top ten hold approximately 5.4% of the sample, which has some 84,000 clones, 86% seen once. The sequencing used PBMCs, collected before ibrutinib treatment. The receptors come from a human donor with chronic lymphocytic leukemia. The CDR3 runs from the conserved cysteine through the conserved F or W. A D gene is named only where the DNA matches it firmly. Not all rows give a size; the values are once, few, many and, for expanded clones, a class.

d_gene: NA; v_gene: TRBV5-1; len: 16; abundance: NA; j_gene: TRBJ2-2; CDR3nt: TGCGCCAGCAGCATCGGACCAAAAGGGAGCACCGGGGAGCTGTTTTTT; CDR3aa: CASSIGPKGSTGELFF
d_gene: NA; v_gene: TRBV6-5; len: 12; abundance: NA; j_gene: TRBJ1-4; CDR3nt: TGTGCCAGCCGAAAGATGGGTGAAAAACTGTTTTTT; CDR3aa: CASRKMGEKLFF
d_gene: TRBD1; v_gene: TRBV11-3; len: 12; abundance: NA; j_gene: TRBJ1-2; CDR3nt: TGTGCCAGCAGCTCGACAGGGGTTGGCTACACCTTC; CDR3aa: CASSSTGVGYTF
d_gene: TRBD2; v_gene: TRBV7-3; len: 14; abundance: NA; j_gene: TRBJ2-7; CDR3nt: TGTGCCAGCAGCGCGACTAGCCAATCCTACGAGCAGTACTTC; CDR3aa: CASSATSQSYEQYF
d_gene: NA; v_gene: TRBV2; len: 13; abundance: NA; j_gene: TRBJ2-2; CDR3nt: TGTGCCAGCACCCCCTGGGGAGTAGGGGAGCTGTTTTTT; CDR3aa: CASTPWGVGELFF
d_gene: NA; v_gene: TRBV5-1; len: 14; abundance: few; j_gene: TRBJ1-1; CDR3nt: TGCGCCAGCAGCTCAGACCCCCAAGTGGCTGAAGCTTTCTTT; CDR3aa: CASSSDPQVAEAFF
d_gene: NA; v_gene: TRBV4-1; len: 19; abundance: NA; j_gene: TRBJ1-5; CDR3nt: TGCGCCAGCAGCCAAGTTCGGCTATGGGGCAAAGGGAGCAATCAGCCCCAGCATTTT; CDR3aa: CASSQVRLWGKGSNQPQHF
d_gene: NA; v_gene: TRBV4-3; len: 14; abundance: NA; j_gene: TRBJ1-1; CDR3nt: TGCGCCAGCAGCCAAGGACTGAGGAACACTGAAGCTTTCTTT; CDR3aa: CASSQGLRNTEAFF
d_gene: NA; v_gene: TRBV11-2; len: 12; abundance: NA; j_gene: TRBJ1-1; CDR3nt: TGTGCCAGCAGCTTGGCAGGCCTCGAAGCTTTCTTT; CDR3aa: CASSLAGLEAFF
d_gene: NA; v_gene: TRBV29-1; len: 12; abundance: NA; j_gene: TRBJ2-2; CDR3nt: TGCAGCGTTGGGTGGAACACCGGGGAGCTGTTTTTT; CDR3aa: CSVGWNTGELFF
d_gene: NA; v_gene: TRBV5-4; len: 13; abundance: NA; j_gene: TRBJ2-7; CDR3nt: TGTGCCAGCACCCTGGGACCCTCCTACGAGCAGTACTTC; CDR3aa: CASTLGPSYEQYF
d_gene: NA; v_gene: TRBV19; len: 13; abundance: once; j_gene: TRBJ2-5; CDR3nt: TGTGCCAGTATGGAGCCCAGAAGAGAGACCCAGTACTTC; CDR3aa: CASMEPRRETQYF
d_gene: NA; v_gene: TRBV19; len: 13; abundance: NA; j_gene: TRBJ2-7; CDR3nt: TGTGCCAGTAGTATAGATTACCCCGCCGAGCAGTACTTC; CDR3aa: CASSIDYPAEQYF
d_gene: NA; v_gene: TRBV27; len: 15; abundance: NA; j_gene: TRBJ1-2; CDR3nt: TGTGCCAGCAGTTTAGTCCCCAGGGGAAACTATGGCTACACCTTC; CDR3aa: CASSLVPRGNYGYTF
d_gene: NA; v_gene: TRBV6-5; len: 14; abundance: NA; j_gene: TRBJ1-1; CDR3nt: TGTGCCAGCAGTTACTCGACAGTGGTGTCTGAAGCTTTCTTT; CDR3aa: CASSYSTVVSEAFF
d_gene: NA; v_gene: TRBV7-8; len: 15; abundance: NA; j_gene: TRBJ1-1; CDR3nt: TGTGCCAGCAGCACCCAACAAGGGGGGCGCACTGAAGCTTTCTTT; CDR3aa: CASSTQQGGRTEAFF
d_gene: TRBD1; v_gene: TRBV4-2; len: 13; abundance: once; j_gene: TRBJ1-5; CDR3nt: TGTGCCAGCAGCCAAGATCCGCAGGGGGAACAGCATTTT; CDR3aa: CASSQDPQGEQHF
d_gene: TRBD1; v_gene: TRBV4-1; len: 17; abundance: NA; j_gene: TRBJ2-5; CDR3nt: TGCGCCAGCAGCCAACTACCTTTGATTGGGACAGAAGAGACCCAGTACTTC; CDR3aa: CASSQLPLIGTEETQYF
d_gene: NA; v_gene: TRBV27; len: 14; abundance: NA; j_gene: TRBJ1-2; CDR3nt: TGTGCCAGCAGTTTAGTCGGCAGGGTCGGCGGCTACACCTTC; CDR3aa: CASSLVGRVGGYTF
d_gene: TRBD2; v_gene: TRBV6-5; len: 14; abundance: NA; j_gene: TRBJ2-7; CDR3nt: TGTGCCAGCAGTTTCTCCGGGACTAGCTACGAGCAGTACTTC; CDR3aa: CASSFSGTSYEQYF
d_gene: NA; v_gene: TRBV5-6; len: 12; abundance: NA; j_gene: TRBJ1-5; CDR3nt: TGTGCCAGCACCGCCTTGGATCAGCCCCAGCATTTT; CDR3aa: CASTALDQPQHF
d_gene: TRBD1; v_gene: TRBV4-1; len: 17; abundance: NA; j_gene: TRBJ2-3; CDR3nt: TGCGCCAGCAGCCACATCCCACAGGGGCTCGGTACAGATACGCAGTATTTT; CDR3aa: CASSHIPQGLGTDTQYF
d_gene: TRBD1; v_gene: TRBV19; len: 17; abundance: NA; j_gene: TRBJ1-1; CDR3nt: TGTGCCAGTAGTATAGCCGGCCAGGGGGCTGGGGGCACTGAAGCTTTCTTT; CDR3aa: CASSIAGQGAGGTEAFF
d_gene: NA; v_gene: TRBV7-2; len: 15; abundance: medium-sized; j_gene: TRBJ2-3; CDR3nt: TGTGCCAGCAGCTTAAGGCACAGGGTAACAGATACGCAGTATTTT; CDR3aa: CASSLRHRVTDTQYF
d_gene: NA; v_gene: TRBV6-6; len: 15; abundance: NA; j_gene: TRBJ2-7; CDR3nt: TGTGCCAGCAGTTACGCAGGGTTTATGTCTAACGAGCAGTACTTC; CDR3aa: CASSYAGFMSNEQYF
d_gene: NA; v_gene: TRBV5-1; len: 17; abundance: NA; j_gene: TRBJ1-3; CDR3nt: TGCGCCAGCAGCTTGGAAGTCCGCAGAGACCCTGGAAACACCATATATTTT; CDR3aa: CASSLEVRRDPGNTIYF
d_gene: TRBD1; v_gene: TRBV18; len: 17; abundance: NA; j_gene: TRBJ2-1; CDR3nt: TGTGCCAGCTCACCCACCTGGGGGGAGACAGGGGGGAATGAGCAGTTCTTC; CDR3aa: CASSPTWGETGGNEQFF
d_gene: NA; v_gene: TRBV18; len: 15; abundance: NA; j_gene: TRBJ1-1; CDR3nt: TGTGCCAGCTCACCACGGAGCTGGGGTGTCACTGAAGCTTTCTTT; CDR3aa: CASSPRSWGVTEAFF
d_gene: NA; v_gene: TRBV5-1; len: 13; abundance: NA; j_gene: TRBJ2-3; CDR3nt: TGCGCCAGCAGCACGGGGGTGGGAGATACGCAGTATTTT; CDR3aa: CASSTGVGDTQYF
d_gene: TRBD1; v_gene: TRBV7-9; len: 17; abundance: NA; j_gene: TRBJ1-5; CDR3nt: TGTGCCAGCAGCTTAGGAGTGGGACAGGGGCCGTCTCAGCCCCAGCATTTT; CDR3aa: CASSLGVGQGPSQPQHF
d_gene: NA; v_gene: TRBV18; len: 14; abundance: NA; j_gene: TRBJ1-3; CDR3nt: TGTGCCAGCTCGGGACAAGCCTCTGGAAACACCATATATTTT; CDR3aa: CASSGQASGNTIYF
d_gene: NA; v_gene: TRBV4-2; len: 14; abundance: NA; j_gene: TRBJ1-1; CDR3nt: TGTGCCAGCAGCCCCGAACGTCCGCTTCATGAAGCTTTCTTT; CDR3aa: CASSPERPLHEAFF
d_gene: NA; v_gene: TRBV14; len: 12; abundance: NA; j_gene: TRBJ1-3; CDR3nt: TGTGCCAGCAGCAGTCAAGGAAACACCATATATTTT; CDR3aa: CASSSQGNTIYF
d_gene: NA; v_gene: TRBV5-1; len: 13; abundance: few; j_gene: TRBJ2-4; CDR3nt: TGCGCCAGCAGCTTGGGGGGACGAAATATTCAGTACTTC; CDR3aa: CASSLGGRNIQYF
d_gene: NA; v_gene: TRBV11-3; len: 13; abundance: NA; j_gene: TRBJ2-1; CDR3nt: TGTGCCAGCAGCTTGAACAGATACAATGAGCAGTTCTTC; CDR3aa: CASSLNRYNEQFF
d_gene: NA; v_gene: TRBV6-6; len: 14; abundance: NA; j_gene: TRBJ2-3; CDR3nt: TGTGCCAGCAGTTATCGGCAGGGTATAGATACGCAGTATTTT; CDR3aa: CASSYRQGIDTQYF
d_gene: NA; v_gene: TRBV7-3; len: 16; abundance: NA; j_gene: TRBJ2-1; CDR3nt: TGTGCCAGCAGCCCGACACCGGGACGGGTGTACAATGAGCAGTTCTTC; CDR3aa: CASSPTPGRVYNEQFF
d_gene: TRBD1; v_gene: TRBV19; len: 15; abundance: NA; j_gene: TRBJ1-1; CDR3nt: TGTGCCAGTAGTATCTCGGGGACAGGGGTTGGTGAAGCTTTCTTT; CDR3aa: CASSISGTGVGEAFF
d_gene: NA; v_gene: TRBV6-1; len: 12; abundance: NA; j_gene: TRBJ2-5; CDR3nt: TGTGCCAGCTCCAGGGGTCAAGAGACCCAGTACTTC; CDR3aa: CASSRGQETQYF
d_gene: NA; v_gene: TRBV7-2; len: 16; abundance: NA; j_gene: TRBJ1-2; CDR3nt: TGTGCCAGCAGCTTAGACTTCCAGGGGAAAATGGGGGGCTACACCTTC; CDR3aa: CASSLDFQGKMGGYTF
d_gene: NA; v_gene: TRBV4-1; len: 14; abundance: NA; j_gene: TRBJ1-2; CDR3nt: TGCGCCAGCAGCCAAGATCAGGTTCCTAATGGCTACACCTTC; CDR3aa: CASSQDQVPNGYTF
d_gene: NA; v_gene: TRBV6-1; len: 15; abundance: NA; j_gene: TRBJ1-1; CDR3nt: TGTGCCAGCAGTGTTTTAACTTTCATGAACACTGAAGCTTTCTTT; CDR3aa: CASSVLTFMNTEAFF
d_gene: NA; v_gene: TRBV5-4; len: 12; abundance: few; j_gene: TRBJ2-7; CDR3nt: TGTGCCAGCAGCACAACAGGTTACGAGCAGTACTTC; CDR3aa: CASSTTGYEQYF